This T cell receptor (beta chain) was observed in a study of beta chain features in type 1 diabetes. Study-level points and caveats: Over-representation of high TCR-expressing cells was a possible consequence of cDNA sequencing. The study notes PCR might favor shorter templates equally in patients and controls. Insertion counts at VDJ junctions were lower in type 1 diabetes patients, who also showed more deletions there.

TCRB transcripts that were expressed got sequenced, as all of the isolated RNA had been reverse transcribed. Sequencing used immunoSEQ multiplex PCR; TCRdb keeps in-frame clones, though not all of them. The sample comprises about 620,000 clones, about 14% of which are singletons, and around 0.095% rests with the top ten. The CDR3 length is 14 residues. Germline assignment: CDR1 SGHTA and CDR2 FQGTGA. V lost 5 bases to trimming and J lost 3 bases; unmatched junction nucleotides: 3. Comment on this clone: Its antigen is unknown.

The receptor was derived from a man between 18 and 35 years old in good health. The source material was naive CD4+ T cells from blood. The chain employs TRBV7-3 and TRBJ2-2, with 7 bases matching TRBD1. The CDR3 DNA reads as TGTGCCAGCAGCCGGGACAGATACACCGGGGAGCTGTTTTTT. As protein: CASSRDRYTGELFF.